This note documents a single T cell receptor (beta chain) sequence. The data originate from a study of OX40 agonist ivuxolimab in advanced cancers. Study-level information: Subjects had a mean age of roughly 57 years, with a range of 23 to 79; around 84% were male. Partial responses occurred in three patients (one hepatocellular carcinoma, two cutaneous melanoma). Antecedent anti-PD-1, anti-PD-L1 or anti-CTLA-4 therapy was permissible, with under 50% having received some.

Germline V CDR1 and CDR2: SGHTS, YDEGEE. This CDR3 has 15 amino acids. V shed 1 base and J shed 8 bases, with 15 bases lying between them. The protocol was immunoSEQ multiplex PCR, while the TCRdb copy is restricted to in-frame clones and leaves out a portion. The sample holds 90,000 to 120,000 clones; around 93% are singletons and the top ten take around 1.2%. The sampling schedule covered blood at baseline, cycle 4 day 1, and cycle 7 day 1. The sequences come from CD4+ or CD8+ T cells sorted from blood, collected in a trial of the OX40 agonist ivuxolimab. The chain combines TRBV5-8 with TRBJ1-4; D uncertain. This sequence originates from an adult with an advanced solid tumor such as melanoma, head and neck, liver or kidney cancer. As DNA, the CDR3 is TGTGCCAGCAGCTTGCTCGGGGATCGCGGGGAAAAACTGTTTTTT. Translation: CASSLLGDRGEKLFF.